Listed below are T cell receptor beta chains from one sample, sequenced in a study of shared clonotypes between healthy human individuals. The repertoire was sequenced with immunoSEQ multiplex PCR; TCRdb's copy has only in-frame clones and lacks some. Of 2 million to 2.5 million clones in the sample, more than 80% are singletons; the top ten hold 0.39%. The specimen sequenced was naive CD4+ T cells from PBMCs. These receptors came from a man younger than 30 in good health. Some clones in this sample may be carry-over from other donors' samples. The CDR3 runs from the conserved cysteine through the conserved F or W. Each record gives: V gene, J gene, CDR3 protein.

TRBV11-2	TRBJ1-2	CASSLGQNYGYTF
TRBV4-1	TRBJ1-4	CASSQENLRATNEKLFF
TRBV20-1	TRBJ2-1	CSARKDNEQFF
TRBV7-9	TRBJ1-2	CASSFEYGIVGYTF
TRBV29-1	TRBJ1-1	CSESQGNTEAFF
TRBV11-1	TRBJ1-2	CASRTDRDGYTF
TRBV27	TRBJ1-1	CASGRQGNTEAFF
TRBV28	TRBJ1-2	CASSLPGLRSEANYGYTF
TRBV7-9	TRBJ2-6	CASSLRGTGANVLTF
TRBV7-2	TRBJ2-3	CASSLARTGGPTTQYF
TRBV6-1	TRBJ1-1	CASTATGANTEAFF
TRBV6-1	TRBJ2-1	CASSERGREEFF
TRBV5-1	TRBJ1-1	CASSSAGGTEAFF
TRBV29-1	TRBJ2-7	CSVKGLAGYEQYF
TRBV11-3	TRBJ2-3	CASSSPRGDLSTDTQYF
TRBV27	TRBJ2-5	CASSYGETQYF
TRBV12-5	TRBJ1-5	CASQGYSNQPQHF
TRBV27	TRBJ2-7	CASGLRDRGSSYEQYF
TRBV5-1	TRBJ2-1	CASSSPGGRAYNEQFF
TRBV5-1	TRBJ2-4	CASSNTGGASQYF
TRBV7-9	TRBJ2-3	CASSLDELGTSRGTDTQYF
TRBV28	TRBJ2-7	CASSFLGGKVEQYF